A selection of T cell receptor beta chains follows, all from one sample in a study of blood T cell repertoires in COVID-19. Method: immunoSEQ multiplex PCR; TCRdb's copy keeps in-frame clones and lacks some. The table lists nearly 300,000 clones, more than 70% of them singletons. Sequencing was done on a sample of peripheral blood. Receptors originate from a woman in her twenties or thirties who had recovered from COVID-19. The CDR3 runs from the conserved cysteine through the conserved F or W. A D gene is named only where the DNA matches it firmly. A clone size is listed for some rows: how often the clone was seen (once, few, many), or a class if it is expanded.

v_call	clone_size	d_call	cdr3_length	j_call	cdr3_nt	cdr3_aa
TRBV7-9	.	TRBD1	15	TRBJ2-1	TGTGCCAGCAGCCGCCGACAGGGGGCCTACAATGAGCAGTTCTTC	CASSRRQGAYNEQFF
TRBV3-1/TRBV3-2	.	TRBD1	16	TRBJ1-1	TGTGCCAGCAGCCAAAAGGGGGCCCTTGGCCAGCCTGAAGCTTTCTTT	CASSQKGALGQPEAFF
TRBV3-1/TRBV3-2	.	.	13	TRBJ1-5	TGTGCCAGCAGCGACAAACCTAATCAGCCCCAGCATTTT	CASSDKPNQPQHF
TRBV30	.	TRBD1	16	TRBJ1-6	TGTGCCTGGAGTTATGGGACAGGGCTCTATAATTCACCCCTCCACTTT	CAWSYGTGLYNSPLHF
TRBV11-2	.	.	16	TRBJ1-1	TGTGCCAGCAGCTTAGATAAAAGGTGGGAGGACACTGAAGCTTTCTTT	CASSLDKRWEDTEAFF
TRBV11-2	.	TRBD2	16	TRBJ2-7	TGTGCCAGCAGCTTCTCACTAGCGGGGGGTTCCTACGAGCAGTACTTC	CASSFSLAGGSYEQYF
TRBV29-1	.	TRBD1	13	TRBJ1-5	TGCAGCGTTGGGACAGGTGAAGGAGGGCCCCAGCATTTT	CSVGTGEGGPQHF
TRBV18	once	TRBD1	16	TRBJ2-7	TGTGCCAGCTCACCGGGACAGGGATACCCGATCTACGAGCAGTACTTC	CASSPGQGYPIYEQYF
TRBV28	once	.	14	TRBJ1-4	TGTGCCAGCAGTCACGGGAAGGCTAATGAAAAACTGTTTTTT	CASSHGKANEKLFF
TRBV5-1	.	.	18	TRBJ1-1	TGCGCCAGCAGCTTCTTCTCACGCGGATCCCCGGCGGTGGCTGAAGCTTTCTTT	CASSFFSRGSPAVAEAFF
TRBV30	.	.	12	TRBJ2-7	TGTGCCTGGAGAGCAGCGTCCTACGAGCAGTACTTC	CAWRAASYEQYF
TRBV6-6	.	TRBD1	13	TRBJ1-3	TGTGCCAGCACCCTAGGACAGGGAGCGACCATATATTTT	CASTLGQGATIYF
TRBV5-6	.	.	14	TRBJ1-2	TGTGCCAGCAGATACTACCGGAGGAACTATGGCTACACCTTC	CASRYYRRNYGYTF
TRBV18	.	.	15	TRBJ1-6	TGTGCCAGCTCACCAACCCAGGGGATGAATTCACCCCTCCACTTT	CASSPTQGMNSPLHF
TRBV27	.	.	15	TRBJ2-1	TGTGCCAGCAGTGGTAGCGAGAGCTCCTACAATGAGCAGTTCTTC	CASSGSESSYNEQFF
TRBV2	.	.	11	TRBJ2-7	TGTGCCAGCACGAGCTCCTACGAGCAGTACTTC	CASTSSYEQYF
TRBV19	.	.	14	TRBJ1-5	TGTGCCAGTAAAGGCCAGGCACGCAATCAGCCCCAGCATTTT	CASKGQARNQPQHF
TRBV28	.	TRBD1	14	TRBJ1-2	TGTGCCAGCAGTTTCCAGGACAGGGGCTATGGCTACACCTTC	CASSFQDRGYGYTF
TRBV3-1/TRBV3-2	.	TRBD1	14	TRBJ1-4	TGTGCCAGCAGCCTCGGGACAGCTAATGAAAAACTGTTTTTT	CASSLGTANEKLFF
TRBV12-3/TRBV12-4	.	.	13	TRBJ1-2	TGTGCCAGCAGCCGCCAAGGGGTTAATGGCTACACCTTC	CASSRQGVNGYTF
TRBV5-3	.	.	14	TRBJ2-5	TGTGCCAGAAGCTTGGGGACAGCACAAGAGACCCAGTACTTC	CARSLGTAQETQYF
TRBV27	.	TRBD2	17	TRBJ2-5	TGTGCCAGCAGTTCCCTCGTACCGGGACTAGGAAAAGAGACCCAGTACTTC	CASSSLVPGLGKETQYF
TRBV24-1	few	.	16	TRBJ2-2	TGTGCCACCAGTGACACCGTACAGACGAACACCGGGGAGCTGTTTTTT	CATSDTVQTNTGELFF
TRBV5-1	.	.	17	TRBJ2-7	TGCGCCAGCAGCTTCCGACTGATTGGAACTCTCGGCTACGAGCAGTACTTC	CASSFRLIGTLGYEQYF
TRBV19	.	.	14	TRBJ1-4	TGTGCCAGTAGTATCAAGGCGGCTAATGAAAAACTGTTTTTT	CASSIKAANEKLFF
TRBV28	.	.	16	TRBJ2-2	TGTGCCAGCAGTTTTAAGGGGCAGGAGTACACCGGGGAGCTGTTTTTT	CASSFKGQEYTGELFF
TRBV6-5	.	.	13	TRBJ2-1	TGTGCCAGCAGTTCTTCCAGGGCCAATGAGCAGTTCTTC	CASSSSRANEQFF
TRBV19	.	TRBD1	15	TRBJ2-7	TGTGCCAGTACCCCGACCGGGACAGGGGGCGGCGAGCAGTACTTC	CASTPTGTGGGEQYF
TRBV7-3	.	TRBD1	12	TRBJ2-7	TGTGCCAGCAGCCTAACAGGGGCCGAGCAGTACTTC	CASSLTGAEQYF
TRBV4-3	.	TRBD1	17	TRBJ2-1	TGCGCCAGCAGCCAAGATCCGGACAGGGGCTCCTACAATGAGCAGTTCTTC	CASSQDPDRGSYNEQFF
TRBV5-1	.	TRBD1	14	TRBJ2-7	TGCGCCAGCAGCTTCGAACAGGGGGCGGGAGAGCAGTACTTC	CASSFEQGAGEQYF
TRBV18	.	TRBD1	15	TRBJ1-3	TGTGCCAGCTCACCAACAGGGGGCTCTGGAAACACCATATATTTT	CASSPTGGSGNTIYF
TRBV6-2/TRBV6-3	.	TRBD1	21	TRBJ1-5	TGTGCCAGCAGTTACTCCCGGAGAGATAATTCGGACAGGGAAGGGCTTCAGCCCCAGCATTTT	CASSYSRRDNSDREGLQPQHF
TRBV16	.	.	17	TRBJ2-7	TGTGCCAGCAGCCAATCATTGGGAGCGGAGGGTTTGGAAGAGCAGTACTTC	CASSQSLGAEGLEEQYF
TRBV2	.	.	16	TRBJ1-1	TGTGCCAGCAGTGAAGGGGATTTGGGGGGGAACACTGAAGCTTTCTTT	CASSEGDLGGNTEAFF
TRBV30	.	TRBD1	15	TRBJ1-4	TGTGCCTGGAGTTCCGGGACAGCGGATAGCGAAAAACTGTTTTTT	CAWSSGTADSEKLFF
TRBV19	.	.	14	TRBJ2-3	TGTGCCAGTAGCCCAGGGTGGAACACAGATACGCAGTATTTT	CASSPGWNTDTQYF
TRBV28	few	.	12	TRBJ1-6	TGTGCCAGCAGGACACAGAATTCACCCCTCCACTTT	CASRTQNSPLHF
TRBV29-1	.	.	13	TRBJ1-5	TGCAGCGTGGCAAGGGGGAGCAATCAGCCCCAGCATTTT	CSVARGSNQPQHF
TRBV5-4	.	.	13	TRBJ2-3	TGTGCCAGCAGCCTAGACAGCACAGATACGCAGTATTTT	CASSLDSTDTQYF
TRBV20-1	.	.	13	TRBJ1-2	TGCAGTGCTAGTTTCTGGGGAGCGGATGGCTACACCTTC	CSASFWGADGYTF
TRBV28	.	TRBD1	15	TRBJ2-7	TGTGCCAGCGGAACCCGGGACACAGGGGCCTACGAGCAGTACTTC	CASGTRDTGAYEQYF
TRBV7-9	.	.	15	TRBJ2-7	TGTGCCAGCAGCTTATTCGGTGCAGCGCGAGACGAGCAGTACTTC	CASSLFGAARDEQYF
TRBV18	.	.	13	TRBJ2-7	TGTGCCAGCTCACAACAGGGATTCTACGAGCAGTACTTC	CASSQQGFYEQYF
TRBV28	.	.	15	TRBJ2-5	TGTGCCAGCAGTTTTTCTGGACAGCGTGATGGGACCCAGTACTTC	CASSFSGQRDGTQYF
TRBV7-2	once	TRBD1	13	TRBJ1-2	TGTGCCAGCAGCCTAGACAGGGGTGGAGGCTACACCTTC	CASSLDRGGGYTF
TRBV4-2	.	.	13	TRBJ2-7	TGTGCCAGCAGCCAAGCTCCTCGCTACGAGCAGTACTTC	CASSQAPRYEQYF
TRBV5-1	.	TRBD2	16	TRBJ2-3	TGCGCCAGCAGCTCAGGGACTAGCGGGGGAGGAGATACGCAGTATTTT	CASSSGTSGGGDTQYF
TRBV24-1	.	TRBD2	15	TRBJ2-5	TGTGCCACCCAATCTGGGGGGGACCACCAAGAGACCCAGTACTTC	CATQSGGDHQETQYF
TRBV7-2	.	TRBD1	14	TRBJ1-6	TGTGCCAGCAGCTTGCGGACAGGGGCCTCACCCCTCCACTTT	CASSLRTGASPLHF
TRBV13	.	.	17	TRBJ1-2	TGTGCCAGCAGCTTCATCAGTTGGGGGGGCGTAGACTATGGCTACACCTTC	CASSFISWGGVDYGYTF
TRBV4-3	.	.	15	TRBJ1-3	TGCGCCAGCAGCCAAAGACAGTCCTCTGGAAACACCATATATTTT	CASSQRQSSGNTIYF
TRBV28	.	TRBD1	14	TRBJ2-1	TGTGCCAGCAGACCCGACAGGGATCGCAATGAGCAGTTCTTC	CASRPDRDRNEQFF
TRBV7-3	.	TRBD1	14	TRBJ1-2	TGTGCCAGCAGCTTGAAGGGGACAGGGGGTGGCTACACCTTC	CASSLKGTGGGYTF
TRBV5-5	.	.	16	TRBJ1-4	TGTGCCAGCAGCTTCGTCGGTTTACGAACTAATGAAAAACTGTTTTTT	CASSFVGLRTNEKLFF
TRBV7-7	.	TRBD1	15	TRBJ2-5	TGTGCCAGCAGCAGTGGACAGGGAGGAGGAGAGACCCAGTACTTC	CASSSGQGGGETQYF
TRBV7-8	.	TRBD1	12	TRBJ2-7	TGTGCCAGCAGCCCGACAGGGATTGCGCAGTACTTC	CASSPTGIAQYF
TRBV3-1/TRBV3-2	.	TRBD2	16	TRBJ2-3	TGTGCCAGCAGCCAAGATCGAGGCGGGGGAGGAGATACGCAGTATTTT	CASSQDRGGGGDTQYF
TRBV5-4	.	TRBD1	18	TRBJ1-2	TGTGCCAGCCTCATCCGACCGGGACAGGGGGTAGAAAACTATGGCTACACCTTC	CASLIRPGQGVENYGYTF